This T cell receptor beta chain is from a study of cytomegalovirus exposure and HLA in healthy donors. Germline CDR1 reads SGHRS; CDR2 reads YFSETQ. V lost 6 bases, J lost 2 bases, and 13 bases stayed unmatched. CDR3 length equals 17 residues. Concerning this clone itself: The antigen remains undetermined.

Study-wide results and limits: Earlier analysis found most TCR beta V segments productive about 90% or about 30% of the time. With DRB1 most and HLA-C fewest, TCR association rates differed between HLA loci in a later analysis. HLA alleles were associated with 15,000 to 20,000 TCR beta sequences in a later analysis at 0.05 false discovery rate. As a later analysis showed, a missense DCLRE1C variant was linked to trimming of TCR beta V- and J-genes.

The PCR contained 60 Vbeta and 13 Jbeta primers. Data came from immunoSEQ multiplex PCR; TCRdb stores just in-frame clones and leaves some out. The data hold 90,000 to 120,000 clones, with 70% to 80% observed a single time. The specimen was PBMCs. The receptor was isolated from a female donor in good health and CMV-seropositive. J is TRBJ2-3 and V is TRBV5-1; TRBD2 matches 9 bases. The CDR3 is CASIGGTSFSPTDTQYF. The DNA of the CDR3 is TGCGCCAGCATTGGTGGGACTAGCTTTTCTCCCACAGATACGCAGTATTTT.